This T cell receptor (beta chain) was captured by sequencing in a study of shared clonotypes between healthy human individuals. J gave up 2 bases and V 5 bases, and 4 bases lay outside the gene matches. Germline CDR1 SGHTA, CDR2 FQGTGA. The CDR3 extends over 14 amino acids. At deep level, the assay was performed. TCRdb's copy holds only in-frame clones and misses some; the assay was immunoSEQ multiplex PCR. The sample holds some 790,000 clones; just under 75% are singletons and the top ten take about 1.7%. The table lists this clone with a count of one. The receptor was derived from a woman in her 30s in good health. The sample was memory CD4+ T cells sorted from blood. Subset described: CD45RA-negative fraction. V is TRBV7-3 and J is TRBJ2-3; 7 bases match TRBD2. The CDR3 loop is CASSPSGFTDTQYF. The CDR3 DNA is TGTGCCAGCAGCCCTAGCGGATTCACAGATACGCAGTATTTT.